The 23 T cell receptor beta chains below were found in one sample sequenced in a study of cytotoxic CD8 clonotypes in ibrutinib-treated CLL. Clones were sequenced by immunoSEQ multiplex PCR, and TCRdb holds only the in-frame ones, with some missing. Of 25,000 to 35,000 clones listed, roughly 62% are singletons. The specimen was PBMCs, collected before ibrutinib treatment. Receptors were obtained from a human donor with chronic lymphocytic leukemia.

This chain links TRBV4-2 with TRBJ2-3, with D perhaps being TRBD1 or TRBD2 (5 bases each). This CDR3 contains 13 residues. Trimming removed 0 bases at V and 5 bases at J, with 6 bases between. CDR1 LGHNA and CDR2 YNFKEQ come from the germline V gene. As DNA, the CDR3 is TGTGCCAGCAGCCAAGATGGGGGAGATACGCAGTATTTT. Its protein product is CASSQDGGDTQYF.

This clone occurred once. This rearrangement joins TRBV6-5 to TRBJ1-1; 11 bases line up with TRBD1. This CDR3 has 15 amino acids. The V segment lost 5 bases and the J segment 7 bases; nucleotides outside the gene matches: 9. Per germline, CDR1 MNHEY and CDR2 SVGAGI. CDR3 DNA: TGTGCCAGCAGTGTTGGGACAGGGGGACCTGGTGAAGCTTTCTTT. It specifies CASSVGTGGPGEAFF.

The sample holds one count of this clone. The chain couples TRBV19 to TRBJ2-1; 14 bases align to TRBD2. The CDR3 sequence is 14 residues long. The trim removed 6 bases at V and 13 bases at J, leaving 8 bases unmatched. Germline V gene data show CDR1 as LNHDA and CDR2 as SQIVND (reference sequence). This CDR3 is CASRKGLAGENQFF. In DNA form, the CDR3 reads TGTGCCAGTAGAAAGGGACTAGCGGGAGAAAATCAGTTCTTC.

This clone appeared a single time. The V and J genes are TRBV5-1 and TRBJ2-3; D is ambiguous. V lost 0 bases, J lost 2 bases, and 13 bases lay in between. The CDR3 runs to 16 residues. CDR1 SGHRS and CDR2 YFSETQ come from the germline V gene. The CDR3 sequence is CASSLGAAFLTDTQYF. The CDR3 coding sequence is TGCGCCAGCAGCTTGGGGGCGGCCTTTCTCACAGATACGCAGTATTTT.

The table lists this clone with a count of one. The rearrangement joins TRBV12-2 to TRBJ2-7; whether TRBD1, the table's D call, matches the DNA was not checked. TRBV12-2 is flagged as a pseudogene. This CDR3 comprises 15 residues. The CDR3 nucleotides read TGTGCAAGTCGCATCGACCGGGACAGGGGCTACGAGCAGTACTTC. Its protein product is CASRIDRDRGYEQYF.

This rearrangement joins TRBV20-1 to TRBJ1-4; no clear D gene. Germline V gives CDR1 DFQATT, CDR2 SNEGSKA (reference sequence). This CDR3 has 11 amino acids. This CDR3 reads CGRAYNEKLFF. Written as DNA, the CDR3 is TGCGGGCGGGCCTATAATGAAAAACTGTTTTTT.

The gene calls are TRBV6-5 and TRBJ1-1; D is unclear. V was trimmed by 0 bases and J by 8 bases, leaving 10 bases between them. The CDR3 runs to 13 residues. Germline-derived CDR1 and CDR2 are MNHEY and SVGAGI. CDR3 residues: CASSYSSGEEAFF. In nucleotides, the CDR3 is TGTGCCAGCAGTTACTCGAGCGGGGAGGAAGCTTTCTTT.

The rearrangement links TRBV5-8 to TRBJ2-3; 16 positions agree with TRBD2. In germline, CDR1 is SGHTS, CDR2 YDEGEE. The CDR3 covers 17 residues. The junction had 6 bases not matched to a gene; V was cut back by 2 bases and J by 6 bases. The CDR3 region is CASSFGTSGGAEDTQYF. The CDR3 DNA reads TGTGCCAGCAGCTTCGGGACTAGCGGGGGGGCAGAGGATACGCAGTATTTT.

Here the CDR3 reads CASSDPEQYF. Here the CDR3 DNA reads TGTGCCAGCAGTGACCCCGAGCAGTACTTC. The rearrangement links TRBV2 to TRBJ2-7, with D hard to call. Germline assignment: CDR1 SNHLY and CDR2 FYNNEI. This CDR3 has 10 residues. V lost 3 bases to trimming and J lost 6 bases, with 3 bases between them.

This CDR3 reads CAIRSPGGSETQYF. The CDR3 nucleotides are TGTGCCATCAGAAGCCCAGGGGGTTCGGAGACCCAGTACTTC. The chain has TRBV10-3 and TRBJ2-5; 7 bases map to TRBD1. V was clipped by 6 bases and J by 5 bases; unmatched bases: 9. The CDR3 runs to 14 residues. Germline values: CDR1 ENHRY, CDR2 SYGVKD.

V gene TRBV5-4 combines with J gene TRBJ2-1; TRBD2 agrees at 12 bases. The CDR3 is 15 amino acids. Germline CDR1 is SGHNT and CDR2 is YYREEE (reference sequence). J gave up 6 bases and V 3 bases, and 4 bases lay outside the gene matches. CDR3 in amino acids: CASSSASGRANEQFF. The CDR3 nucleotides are TGTGCCAGCAGCTCGGCTAGCGGGAGGGCCAATGAGCAGTTCTTC.

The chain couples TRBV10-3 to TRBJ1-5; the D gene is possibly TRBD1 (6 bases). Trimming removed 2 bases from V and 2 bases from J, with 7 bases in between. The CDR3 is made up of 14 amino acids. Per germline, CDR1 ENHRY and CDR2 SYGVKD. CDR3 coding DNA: TGTGCCATCAGTGAGGCAGGGGGCAATCAGCCCCAGCATTTT. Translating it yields CAISEAGGNQPQHF.

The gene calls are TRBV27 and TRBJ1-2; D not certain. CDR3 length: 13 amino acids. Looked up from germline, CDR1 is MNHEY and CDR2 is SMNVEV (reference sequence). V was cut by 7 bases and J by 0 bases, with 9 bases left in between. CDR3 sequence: CASKRSTNYGYTF. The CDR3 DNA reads TGTGCCAGCAAAAGGTCGACTAACTATGGCTACACCTTC.

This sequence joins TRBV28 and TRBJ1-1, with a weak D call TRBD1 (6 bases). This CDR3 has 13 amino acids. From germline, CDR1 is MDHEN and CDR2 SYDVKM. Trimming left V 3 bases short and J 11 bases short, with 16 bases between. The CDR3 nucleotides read TGTGCCAGCAGTTTGAACAGGGCGAAAAGGGCTTTCTTT. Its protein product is CASSLNRAKRAFF.

The CDR3 here is CASSKTGNTEAFF. CDR3 nucleotides: TGCGCCAGCAGCAAGACAGGGAACACTGAAGCTTTCTTT. The chain recombines TRBV4-1 with TRBJ1-1; TRBD1 might be the D (6 bases). Trimming shortened V by 5 bases and J by 1 base, and 8 bases separated the two germline ends. Germline V gives CDR1 MGHRA, CDR2 YSYEKL. This CDR3 contains 13 residues.

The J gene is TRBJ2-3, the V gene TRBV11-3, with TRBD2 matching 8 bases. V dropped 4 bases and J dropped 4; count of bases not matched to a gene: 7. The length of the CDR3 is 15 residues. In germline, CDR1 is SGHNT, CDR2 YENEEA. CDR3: CASSSSGGVADTQYF. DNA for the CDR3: TGTGCCAGCAGCTCCTCCGGGGGGGTCGCAGATACGCAGTATTTT.

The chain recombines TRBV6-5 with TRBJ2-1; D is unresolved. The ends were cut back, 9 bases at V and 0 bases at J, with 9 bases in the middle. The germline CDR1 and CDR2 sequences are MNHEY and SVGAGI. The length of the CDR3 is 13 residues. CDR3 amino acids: CASRWGSYNEQFF. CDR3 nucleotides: TGTGCCAGTCGGTGGGGCTCCTACAATGAGCAGTTCTTC.

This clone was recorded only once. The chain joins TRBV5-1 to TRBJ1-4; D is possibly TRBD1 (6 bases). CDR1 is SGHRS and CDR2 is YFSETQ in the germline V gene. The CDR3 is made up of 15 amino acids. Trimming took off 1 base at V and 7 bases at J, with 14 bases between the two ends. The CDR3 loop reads CASSLTGFGSEKLFF. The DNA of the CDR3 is TGCGCCAGCAGCTTGACAGGGTTTGGTTCTGAAAAACTGTTTTTT. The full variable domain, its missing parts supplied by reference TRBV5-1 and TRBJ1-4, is KAGVTQTPRYLIKTRGQQVTLSCSPISGHRSVSWYQQTPGQGLQFLFEYFSETQRNKGNFPGRFSGRQFSNSRSEMNVSTLELGDSALYLCASSLTGFGSEKLFFGSGTQLSVL.

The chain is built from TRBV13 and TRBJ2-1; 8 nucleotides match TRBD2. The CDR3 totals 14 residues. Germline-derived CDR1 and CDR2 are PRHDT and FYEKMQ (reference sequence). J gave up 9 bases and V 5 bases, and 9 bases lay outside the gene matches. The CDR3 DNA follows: TGTGCCAGCAGCGTGGGCGGGGGGCACCTTGAGCAGTTCTTC. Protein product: CASSVGGGHLEQFF.

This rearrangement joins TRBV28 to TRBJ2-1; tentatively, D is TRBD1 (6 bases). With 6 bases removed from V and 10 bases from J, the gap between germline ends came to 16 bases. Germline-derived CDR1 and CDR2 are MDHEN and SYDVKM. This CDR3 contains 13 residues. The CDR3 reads CASRPQGGAEQFF. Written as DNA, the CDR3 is TGTGCCAGCAGACCTCAAGGGGGAGCGGAGCAGTTCTTC.

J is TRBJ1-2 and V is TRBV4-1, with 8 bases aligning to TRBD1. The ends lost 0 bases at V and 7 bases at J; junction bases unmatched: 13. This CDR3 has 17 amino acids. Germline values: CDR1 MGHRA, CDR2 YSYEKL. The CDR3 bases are TGCGCCAGCAGCCAAGATTTGGGCACAGGGGGGGCCTCTGGCTACACCTTC. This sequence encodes CASSQDLGTGGASGYTF.

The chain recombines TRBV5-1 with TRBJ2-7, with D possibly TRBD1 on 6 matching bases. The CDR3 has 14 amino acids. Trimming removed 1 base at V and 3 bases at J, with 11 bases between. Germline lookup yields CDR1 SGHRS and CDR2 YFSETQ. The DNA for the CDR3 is TGCGCCAGCAGCTTGAGAGGGGACAACTACGAGCAGTACTTC. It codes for CASSLRGDNYEQYF.

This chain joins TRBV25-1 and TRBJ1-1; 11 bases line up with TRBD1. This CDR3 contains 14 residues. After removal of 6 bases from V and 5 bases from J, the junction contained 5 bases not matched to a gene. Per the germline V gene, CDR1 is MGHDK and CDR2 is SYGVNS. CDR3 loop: CASRLDRGQTEAFF. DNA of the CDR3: TGTGCCAGCAGATTGGACAGGGGGCAGACTGAAGCTTTCTTT. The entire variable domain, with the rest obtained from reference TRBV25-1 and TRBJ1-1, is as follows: EADIYQTPRYLVIGTGKKITLECSQTMGHDKMYWYQQDPGMELHLIHYSYGVNSTEKGDLSSESTVSRIRTEHFPLTLESARPSHTSQYLCASRLDRGQTEAFFGQGTRLTVV.